This TCR beta chain was recorded in a study of control samples from healthy donors and cancer patients. The CDR3 consists of 15 residues. Trimming removed 1 base at V and 1 base at J, with 8 bases between. Per germline, CDR1 LGHDT and CDR2 YNNKEL (reference sequence). The protocol was immunoSEQ multiplex PCR, while the TCRdb copy is restricted to in-frame clones and leaves out a portion. The sample includes about 94,000 clones, less than 95% of them seen just once. This sequence originates from a woman younger than 35 in good health. The sequenced material came from blood. The rearrangement joins TRBV3-1 (or the pseudogene TRBV3-2) to TRBJ1-3, with D perhaps matching TRBD1 (5 bases). The CDR3 DNA reads TGTGCCAGCAGCCAAGTTGCAGGGTCTGGAAACACCATATATTTT. Translated: CASSQVAGSGNTIYF.